The rows below give T cell receptor beta chains drawn from one sample of a study of cytomegalovirus exposure and HLA in healthy donors. Data came from immunoSEQ multiplex PCR; TCRdb stores just in-frame clones and leaves some out. The table records fewer than 130,000 clones, around nine tenths of them present only once. The sample comprised PBMCs. These receptor sequences come from a woman aged 25-40 years in good health and CMV-seropositive. Both conserved end residues are part of each CDR3. The order of the fields is J gene, D gene, clone size, V gene, CDR3 protein, CDR3 DNA. D genes are given only for firm matches. The size entry is marked missing in some rows and otherwise reads once, few, many or a size class.

J: TRBJ1-2
D: TRBD1
size: -
V: TRBV4-1
CDR3: CASSQVVRGQNYGYTF
DNA: TGCGCCAGCAGCCAGGTGGTAAGGGGGCAAAACTATGGCTACACCTTC

J: TRBJ2-5
D: TRBD2
size: -
V: TRBV6-1
CDR3: CASSEDLAGEETQYF
DNA: TGTGCCAGCAGTGAAGATCTAGCGGGGGAAGAGACCCAGTACTTC

J: TRBJ2-5
D: -
size: once
V: TRBV19
CDR3: CASSIERGQETQYF
DNA: TGTGCCAGTAGTATCGAGAGGGGGCAAGAGACCCAGTACTTC

J: TRBJ1-3
D: -
size: once
V: TRBV27
CDR3: CASSFSAGNTIYF
DNA: TGTGCCAGCAGTTTTAGTGCTGGAAACACCATATATTTT

J: TRBJ2-2
D: -
size: -
V: TRBV7-3
CDR3: CASSRTSENTGELFF
DNA: TGTGCCAGCAGCCGCACCAGCGAGAACACCGGGGAGCTGTTTTTT

J: TRBJ1-1
D: TRBD1
size: -
V: TRBV5-6
CDR3: CASSFEGQGAAFF
DNA: TGTGCCAGCAGCTTTGAGGGACAGGGTGCTGCTTTCTTT

J: TRBJ1-5
D: -
size: -
V: TRBV6-1
CDR3: CASTQGNQPQHF
DNA: TGTGCCAGCACCCAGGGGAATCAGCCCCAGCATTTT

J: TRBJ1-1
D: -
size: -
V: TRBV14
CDR3: CASSQARGPNTEAFF
DNA: TGTGCCAGCAGCCAAGCCCGGGGTCCGAACACTGAAGCTTTCTTT

J: TRBJ1-6
D: -
size: -
V: TRBV5-6
CDR3: CASRSASRVLGSPLHF
DNA: TGTGCCAGCCGTTCAGCTTCCAGGGTATTGGGTTCACCCCTCCACTTT

J: TRBJ1-5
D: TRBD1
size: -
V: TRBV9
CDR3: CASSVGTGGNQPQHF
DNA: TGTGCCAGCAGCGTAGGTACAGGGGGCAATCAGCCCCAGCATTTT

J: TRBJ1-5
D: -
size: -
V: TRBV18
CDR3: CASSPREIQPQHF
DNA: TGTGCCAGCTCACCAAGGGAGATTCAGCCCCAGCATTTT

J: TRBJ1-1
D: -
size: -
V: TRBV5-6
CDR3: CASSLGHMNTEAFF
DNA: TGTGCCAGCAGCTTGGGACATATGAACACTGAAGCTTTCTTT

J: TRBJ2-1
D: TRBD2
size: -
V: TRBV27
CDR3: CASSPSGRAYNEQFF
DNA: TGTGCCAGCAGTCCCAGCGGGAGAGCCTACAATGAGCAGTTCTTC

J: TRBJ1-6
D: -
size: -
V: TRBV4-3
CDR3: CASSQDPQGWNSPLHF
DNA: TGCGCCAGCAGCCAAGATCCGCAGGGGTGGAATTCACCCCTCCACTTT

J: TRBJ2-5
D: TRBD1
size: once
V: TRBV6-1
CDR3: CASSVDRGPWETQYF
DNA: TGTGCCAGCAGTGTCGACAGGGGGCCTTGGGAGACCCAGTACTTC

J: TRBJ1-2
D: TRBD1
size: -
V: TRBV6-5
CDR3: CASSYSSGTATYGYTF
DNA: TGTGCCAGCAGTTACTCCTCCGGGACAGCAACATATGGCTACACCTTC

J: TRBJ2-3
D: -
size: -
V: TRBV4-1
CDR3: CASSRPGERITDTQYF
DNA: TGCGCCAGCAGCCGACCGGGGGAGCGGATAACAGATACGCAGTATTTT

J: TRBJ1-2
D: TRBD1
size: once
V: TRBV18
CDR3: CASSSVGQGRTTDTF
DNA: TGTGCCAGCTCATCGGTGGGACAGGGGAGGACCACGGACACCTTC

J: TRBJ2-3
D: TRBD2
size: -
V: TRBV28
CDR3: CAIDSPSGSNTDTQYF
DNA: TGTGCCATCGATTCCCCGAGCGGGAGCAACACAGATACGCAGTATTTT

J: TRBJ1-2
D: -
size: -
V: TRBV7-2
CDR3: CASSLRGARGYTF
DNA: TGTGCCAGCAGCTTACGGGGGGCGCGGGGCTACACCTTC

J: TRBJ1-2
D: -
size: -
V: TRBV12-5
CDR3: CASALDSFYGYTF
DNA: TGTGCTAGTGCCCTCGACAGTTTCTATGGCTACACCTTC

J: TRBJ2-7
D: -
size: once
V: TRBV15
CDR3: CATSRETGGILNEQYF
DNA: TGTGCCACCAGCAGAGAGACTGGGGGCATCCTGAACGAGCAGTACTTC

J: TRBJ1-4
D: -
size: -
V: TRBV4-1
CDR3: CASSPGGRADEKLFF
DNA: TGCGCCAGCAGCCCGGGGGGCAGGGCCGATGAAAAACTGTTTTTT

J: TRBJ2-7
D: -
size: -
V: TRBV21-1
CDR3: CASSRQGGVDEQYF
DNA: TGTGCCAGCAGCAGACAGGGGGGAGTGGACGAGCAGTACTTC

J: TRBJ2-3
D: -
size: -
V: TRBV5-6
CDR3: CASSFADTQYF
DNA: TGTGCCAGCAGCTTCGCAGATACGCAGTATTTT

J: TRBJ2-2
D: -
size: -
V: TRBV5-6
CDR3: CASSLVGAGELFF
DNA: TGTGCCAGCAGCTTAGTTGGGGCTGGGGAGCTGTTTTTT